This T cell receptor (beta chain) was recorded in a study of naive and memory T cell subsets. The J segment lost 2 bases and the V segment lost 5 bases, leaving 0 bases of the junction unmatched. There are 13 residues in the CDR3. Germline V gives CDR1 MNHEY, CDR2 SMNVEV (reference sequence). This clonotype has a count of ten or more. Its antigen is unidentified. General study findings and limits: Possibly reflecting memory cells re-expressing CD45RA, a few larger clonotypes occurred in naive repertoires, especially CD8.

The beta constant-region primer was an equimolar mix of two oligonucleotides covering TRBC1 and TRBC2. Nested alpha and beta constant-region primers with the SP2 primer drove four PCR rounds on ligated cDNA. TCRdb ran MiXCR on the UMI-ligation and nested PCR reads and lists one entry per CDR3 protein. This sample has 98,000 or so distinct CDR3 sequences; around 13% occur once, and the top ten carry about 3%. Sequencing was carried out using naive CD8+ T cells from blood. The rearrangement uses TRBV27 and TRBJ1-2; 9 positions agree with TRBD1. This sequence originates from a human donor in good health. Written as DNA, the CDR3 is TGTGCCAGCAGTACAGGGGGCAACTATGGCTACACCTTC. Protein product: CASSTGGNYGYTF.